Listed here is a single T cell receptor beta chain. It lacks a known antigen. No base quality information exists; no much larger clone differs at one position. This entry comes from a study of T cell responses to AZD1222 COVID-19 vaccine (dated by TCRdb to the early 2020s). The study in broad terms: A total of roughly 240 trial participants underwent TCR sequencing, of whom 207 received two doses of AZD1222 and some 26 received two doses of the MenACWY control vaccine. Trial participants were enrolled by age into subgroups of 18-55, 56-69 and 70-plus years, and 148, 28 and 57 TCR-sequenced participants, respectively, were included in these subgroups.

The junction shows trimming of 3 bases on V and 3 bases on J, plus 12 bases between the germline ends. Inclusive of the bounding cysteine and phenylalanine, the CDR3 is 14 residues long. Left in the record is the CDR3 DNA by itself, 42 bases read in frame from the first base. CDR1 and CDR2, looked up from the germline V gene, are MNHNS and SASEGT. General findings and caveats noted by the study authors: Participants were mostly white British and included more females than males, and it was suggested by the authors that clonal diversity may have been underestimated. Reportedly, almost half of the unique spike-specific TCRs recognized epitopes lying outside the regions that are mutated in the B.1.351 and B.1.1.7 variants. A significant rise in spike-specific TCR breadth and depth was observed after two AZD1222 doses relative to day 0 and relative to MenACWY recipients. Conclusions about previously exposed vaccinees were limited because only six AZD1222 recipients were SARS-CoV-2 seropositive at baseline. The whole spike protein was spanned by vaccine-associated CD4 TCRs, and dominant responses were seen in regions 160-218 and 743-854. Because no day 14 peak-response samples were available, the repertoires could be characterized only after the peak T cell response. The 56-69-year group was small, and its depth increase did not reach significance, likely because of low power.

The sample's time point label, decoded: about 28 days (+/-7) after the second vaccine dose. In light of the paper, this sample's treatment or condition label describes: meningococcal conjugate vaccine given as trial control. Vaccinee samples came from UK trials COV001 and COV002, including a single-blind randomized controlled phase 2/3 trial of AZD1222 (ChAdOx1 nCoV-19) in healthy adults. For TCRbeta chain sequencing, PBMC samples were collected from trial participants at day 0 and at day 28 after the second dose. The CDR3 regions of human TCRbeta chains were analyzed by immunosequencing. As for how the authors treated the data: TCRs in the repertoires were compared against a reference library of SARS-CoV-2-specific TCRs that had been generated with the MIRA antigen-specificity platform. Breadth was defined as the fraction of unique TCRs that were SARS-CoV-2-associated, and depth was defined as the fraction of total T cells that were SARS-CoV-2-associated. Using the MIRA data, every spike-specific TCR was mapped to the spike region that the TCR reacted to and assigned to either a CD4 or a CD8 class. Log10-transformed breadth and depth values were compared by one-way ANOVA with Sidak's multiple comparisons tests. TCRdb limited this immuneACCESS table to in-frame rearrangements with V and J called. A share of clones is missing; checked studies link under half to unresolved V genes, and the rest is unexplained. From that table come the V and J calls and clone size; the DNA was used to work out D and trimming. Here the sample has around 200,000 clones; 90% to 95% occur a single time. Approximately 0.98% of the sample rests with the top ten.

The specimen was peripheral blood, collected 28 days after the second dose of the MenACWY control vaccine. This sequence originates from an adult who received the MenACWY meningococcal vaccine as a control. The rearrangement joined TRBV6-1 to TRBJ2-7, with the D assignment possibly TRBD1 or TRBD2, given 5 matching bases for each. CDR3 region: CASSEAGTFYEQYF. The sequenced DNA: TGTGCCAGCAGTGAGGCCGGGACCTTCTACGAGCAGTACTTC.